This T cell receptor (beta chain) stems from a study of blood T cell repertoires in COVID-19 (dated by TCRdb to 2018 to 2021). The study in broad terms: ImmuneRACE Cohort 3 recovered participants were defined by two consecutive negative NP/OP PCR tests, healthcare professional clearance, or symptom resolution. Samples covering the acute and convalescent phases of COVID-19 were provided by collaborators in the United States, Italy and Spain. The prospective study material was composed of cDNA or gDNA derived from T cells, B-cell-depleted T cells, or PBMCs. Deeply sampled blood TCRbeta repertoires from subjects exposed to, actively infected with, or recovered from COVID-19 were included in the dataset. The repertoires were released in a freely available public database meant as a resource for research on the immune response to SARS-CoV-2. The samples were drawn from the first 160 participants of the ongoing ImmuneRACE study and from 950 to 1,500 subjects provided by 6 global collaborators. The sample metadata nearly always contained a de-identified subject ID, COVID-19 status, age in years and sex. Where available, HLA class I and class II types were obtained from metadata supplied by the sample provider rather than from assay-based typing. Broad study findings and their caveats: Clinical and demographic metadata were provided uncurated, with the amount varying by source and participant.

Participants in the prospective study were aged about 18 to 95 years, lived in 20 to 25 United States geographic areas, and enrolled through a virtual design. Cohort assignment in the prospective study relied on participant-reported clinical history from a screening survey and a study questionnaire. Mobile phlebotomists in the prospective study collected whole blood, serum and a nasopharyngeal or oropharyngeal swab from every participant. Prospective study participants could optionally give additional blood draws and questionnaires over an approximately two-month period. Before DNA extraction, prospective study blood samples were shipped either frozen or at room temperature. The immunoSEQ Assay, a bias-controlled multiplex PCR, was used to amplify TCRbeta CDR3 regions from genomic DNA. The authors processed their data as follows. Within the assay, amplification of reference gene primers was used to estimate how many nucleated cells each sample contained. To quantify the absolute abundance of each unique TCRbeta CDR3 rearrangement, sequence reads were collapsed and filtered. For each sample, productive Simpson clonality was calculated as the square root of Simpson's diversity index across productive rearrangements. The immuneACCESS repertoire file appears here via TCRdb, limited to in-frame rearrangements. These files lack a portion of the clones; in checked studies, under half of the deficit traces to unresolved V genes, and the cause of the others is not known. V, J and clone size reflect that table, while D and trimming were determined from the DNA. The sample contains 350,000 to 450,000 clones, around 87% of them found a single time. The ten largest account for around 1.9% of the sample.

As regards this clone: Its antigen is unknown. No per-base quality is available; no much larger clone lies one base away.

Its CDR3 holds 15 amino acids, cysteine through phenylalanine. Kept here is only the CDR3 DNA, which spans 45 bases and is read in frame from base 1. V sheds 1 base and J sheds 3 bases, leaving 10 bases between their ends. The germline V gene supplies CDR1 MGHRA and CDR2 YSYEKL. The sample consisted of PBMCs or T cells enriched from blood (not recorded which). The receptor's source is a man aged 35-49 years in a cohort exposed to, infected with or recovered from COVID-19 (not recorded which). The chain is encoded by TRBV4-1 joined to TRBJ2-1, with TRBD2 perhaps the D gene, on 5 matching bases. In nucleotide form, the sequence is TGCGCCAGCAGCCAAGGACGGGGTTTCTACAATGAGCAGTTCTTC. Its translation reads: CASSQGRGFYNEQFF.